One sample yielded the 29 T cell receptor beta chains listed below, sequenced in a study of blood T cell repertoires in COVID-19. Produced via immunoSEQ multiplex PCR; TCRdb's table is partial and in-frame only. This table holds roughly 38,000 clones, approximately 88% found once. Sequenced input: peripheral blood. The receptors stem from a woman between 65 and 79 years old with acute or convalescent COVID-19.

The chain employs TRBV2 and TRBJ1-5; D not resolved. The V gene's germline CDR1 is SNHLY and CDR2 FYNNEI. V was clipped by 2 bases and J by 6 bases, with 14 bases between them. This CDR3 contains 15 residues. In nucleotides, the CDR3 is TGTGCCAGCAGTGAACTAGAGGGCGACGGTCAGCCCCAGCATTTT. This gives the protein CASSELEGDGQPQHF.

The chain is built from TRBV27 and TRBJ2-2; 8 nucleotides line up with TRBD1. With V trimmed by 4 bases and J by 1 base, 2 bases remained unmatched. This CDR3 contains 15 residues. Germline-derived CDR1 and CDR2 are MNHEY and SMNVEV (reference sequence). CDR3 loop: CASSSGQENTGELFF. CDR3 DNA: TGTGCCAGCAGTTCGGGACAGGAGAACACCGGGGAGCTGTTTTTT.

J is TRBJ1-1 and V is TRBV2; D gene unclear. Between the trimmed V and J ends, which lost 6 bases and 8 bases, there was a span of 19 bases. This CDR3 has 14 amino acids. Germline V gene sequence: CDR1 SNHLY, CDR2 FYNNEI. CDR3 coding DNA: TGTGCCAGCAGGGGCCTGATATTGGCACTGGAAGCTTTCTTT. This encodes CASRGLILALEAFF.

This clone was counted only a few times. The chain carries TRBV30 and TRBJ1-3; D gene ambiguous. CDR3 length equals 11 residues. Germline V gene sequence: CDR1 GTSNPN, CDR2 SVGIG (reference sequence). The CDR3 sequence is CARNSGNTIYF. CDR3 nucleotides: TGTGCGAGGAATTCTGGAAACACCATATATTTT.

The V and J genes are TRBV18 and TRBJ2-7, with D unclear. The germline CDR1 and CDR2 sequences are KGHSH and LQKENI. Trimming took off 0 bases at V and 5 bases at J, with 14 bases between the two ends. CDR3 length: 15 residues. CDR3 sequence (DNA): TGTGCCAGCTCACCACCGGGTGGAGATAATAACGAGCAGTACGTC. The encoded protein is CASSPPGGDNNEQYV.

V gene TRBV10-1 combines with J gene TRBJ2-1; TRBD2 matches at 9 bases. The CDR3 contains 13 residues. Trimming at V came to 6 bases and at J to 15 bases, leaving 12 bases not matched to a gene. Germline V gene data show CDR1 as WNHNN and CDR2 as SYGVQD (reference sequence). CDR3 in DNA: TGCGCCAGCAGGGTTTTCGGAGCGGGAGGCTGGTTCTTC. This translates into CASRVFGAGGWFF.

The V gene is TRBV5-1, the J gene TRBJ2-5, with D uncertain. Germline assignment: CDR1 SGHRS and CDR2 YFSETQ. The CDR3 has 14 residues. Trimming pared 3 bases from V and 5 bases from J, leaving 14 bases between. For the CDR3, the DNA is TGCGCCAGCAGCTCCCTCTTCCTGAGGGAGACCCAGTACTTC. Amino acids: CASSSLFLRETQYF. Full variable domain (rest looked up from reference TRBV5-1 and TRBJ2-5): KAGVTQTPRYLIKTRGQQVTLSCSPISGHRSVSWYQQTPGQGLQFLFEYFSETQRNKGNFPGRFSGRQFSNSRSEMNVSTLELGDSALYLCASSSLFLRETQYFGPGTRLLVL.

The V gene is TRBV4-2, the J gene TRBJ2-1, with a weak D call TRBD2 (6 bases). Germline CDR1 reads LGHNA; CDR2 reads YNFKEQ. The CDR3 contains 15 residues. Trimming stripped 0 bases from V and 6 bases from J, with 12 bases between. The CDR3 sequence is CASSQEKAGINEQFF. The DNA of the CDR3 is TGTGCCAGCAGCCAAGAGAAAGCGGGTATCAATGAGCAGTTCTTC.

The gene calls are TRBV10-3 and TRBJ2-2; 7 nucleotides agree with TRBD2. Germline V gene lookup returns CDR1 ENHRY and CDR2 SYGVKD. Trimming removed 9 bases from V and 0 bases from J; junction bases left unmatched: 7. This CDR3 contains 15 residues. The CDR3 protein is CAMASAGANTGELFF. The DNA of the CDR3 is TGTGCCATGGCCTCTGCGGGGGCGAACACCGGGGAGCTGTTTTTT.

The chain has TRBV7-9 and TRBJ2-5; TRBD1 agrees at 7 bases. Germline-derived CDR1 and CDR2 are SEHNR and FQNEAQ (reference sequence). The CDR3 spans 13 residues. V shed 5 bases and J 6 bases; nucleotides not matched to a gene: 6. The CDR3 DNA reads as TGTGCCAGCAGCCGGGACAGACCAAAGACCCAGTACTTC. This encodes CASSRDRPKTQYF. The whole variable domain, filled in from reference TRBV7-9 and TRBJ2-5, reads DTGVSQNPRHKITKRGQNVTFRCDPISEHNRLYWYRQTLGQGPEFLTYFQNEAQLEKSRLLSDRFSAERPKGSFSTLEIQRTEQGDSAMYLCASSRDRPKTQYFGPGTRLLVL.

This clone was seen a few times. CDR3 in amino acids: CASSSPRGSGYSSYNEQFF. The CDR3 DNA reads as TGTGCCAGTAGTTCCCCCCGGGGTAGCGGGTATAGCTCCTACAATGAGCAGTTCTTC. The chain couples TRBV19 to TRBJ2-1; 7 nucleotides agree with TRBD2. V dropped 5 bases and J dropped 0; count of bases not matched to a gene: 16. The CDR3 runs to 19 residues. Per the germline V gene, CDR1 is LNHDA and CDR2 is SQIVND (reference sequence).

The chain uses TRBV7-2 and TRBJ2-1; TRBD2 matches at 8 bases. CDR1 is SGHTA and CDR2 is FQGNSA in the germline V gene. CDR3 size: 15 residues. V lost 3 bases, J lost 6 bases, and 7 bases stayed unmatched. CDR3 amino acids: CASSFISGALNEQFF. The CDR3 coding sequence is TGTGCCAGCAGCTTCATTAGCGGGGCACTCAATGAGCAGTTCTTC.

This chain connects TRBV5-1 to TRBJ2-7, with 7 bases lining up with TRBD1. Germline trimming cut 4 bases from V and 7 bases from J; bases unmatched to any gene: 17. In germline, CDR1 is SGHRS, CDR2 YFSETQ. This CDR3 contains 16 residues. The CDR3 DNA is TGCGCCAGCAGCCTTACGACAGGGCTACTCTCTGAAGAGCAGTACGTC. This encodes CASSLTTGLLSEEQYV.

This clone has a handful of counts. CDR3 residues: CASSLAYSGRTEQFF. The DNA of the CDR3 is TGTGCCAGCAGCTTAGCGTATAGCGGGAGGACTGAGCAGTTCTTC. V is TRBV7-9 and J is TRBJ2-1, with 10 bases lining up with TRBD2. With V trimmed by 0 bases and J by 9 bases, 5 bases remained unmatched. The CDR3 has 15 amino acids. CDR1 SEHNR and CDR2 FQNEAQ come from the germline V gene (reference sequence). Combining the CDR3 with reference TRBV7-9 and TRBJ2-1 gives the whole variable domain DTGVSQNPRHKITKRGQNVTFRCDPISEHNRLYWYRQTLGQGPEFLTYFQNEAQLEKSRLLSDRFSAERPKGSFSTLEIQRTEQGDSAMYLCASSLAYSGRTEQFFGPGTRLTVL.

The chain employs TRBV5-1 and TRBJ1-4, with D perhaps TRBD1 (6 bases). Germline V gene lookup returns CDR1 SGHRS and CDR2 YFSETQ. The ends were cut back, 2 bases at V and 12 bases at J, with 11 bases in the middle. The length of the CDR3 is 12 residues. The CDR3 region has the DNA TGCGCCAGCAGCTTAGGGGGAAATGAACTGTTTTTT. This sequence encodes CASSLGGNELFF.

This sequence joins TRBV5-6 and TRBJ2-5; 13 bases are shared with TRBD2. Germline CDR1 and CDR2: SGHDT and YYEEEE. The CDR3 is 17 residues long. J gave up 1 base and V 4 bases, and 7 bases lay outside the gene matches. As DNA, the CDR3 is TGTGCCAGCAGCCCAGGGACTAGCGGGAAAAGCCAAGAGACCCAGTACTTC. It specifies CASSPGTSGKSQETQYF.

This chain uses TRBV7-9 with TRBJ2-5, with D perhaps TRBD2 (5 bases). The germline CDR1 and CDR2 sequences are SEHNR and FQNEAQ (reference sequence). The germline V and J ends were trimmed by 4 bases and 0 bases, with 18 bases remaining between them. The length of the CDR3 is 17 residues. The CDR3 reads CASSSPDSSWYQETQYF. CDR3 DNA: TGTGCCAGCAGCTCCCCGGACTCGTCTTGGTACCAAGAGACCCAGTACTTC.

V is TRBV30 and J is TRBJ1-6, with 9 bases that match TRBD1. The CDR3 is 13 residues long. The V and J ends lost 5 bases and 10 bases, in that order; junction bases with no gene match: 6. Germline V gene data show CDR1 as GTSNPN and CDR2 as SVGIG (reference sequence). The CDR3 loop reads CAWRTGVISPLHF. CDR3 bases: TGTGCCTGGCGGACAGGGGTAATCTCACCCCTCCACTTT. Filled out from reference TRBV30 and TRBJ1-6, the complete variable domain reads SQTIHQWPATLVQPVGSPLSLECTVEGTSNPNLYWYRQAAGRGLQLLFYSVGIGQISSEVPQNLSASRPQDRQFILSSKKLLLSDSGFYLCAWRTGVISPLHFGNGTRLTVT.

In this sample, this clone turned up once. The chain uses TRBV5-1 and TRBJ2-3; 8 positions match TRBD2. The CDR3 spans 14 residues. The J segment lost 6 bases and the V segment lost 4 bases, leaving 7 bases of the junction unmatched. Germline lookup yields CDR1 SGHRS and CDR2 YFSETQ. CDR3 in amino acids: CASSRTSFSDTQYF. In nucleotides, the CDR3 is TGCGCCAGCAGCCGGACTAGCTTTTCGGATACGCAGTATTTT.

The rearrangement joins TRBV3-1 (or the pseudogene TRBV3-2) to TRBJ1-1; D is unresolved. Trimming stripped 5 bases from V and 7 bases from J, with 8 bases between. Germline CDR1 LGHDT, CDR2 YNNKEL (reference sequence). The CDR3 sequence is 11 residues long. DNA for the CDR3: TGTGCCAGCAGCAACTATAATGAAGCTTTCTTT. Translation gives CASSNYNEAFF.

The chain recombines TRBV6-8 with TRBJ1-1; D may be TRBD1 (6 bases). V lost 4 bases, J lost 4 bases, and 16 bases lay in between. The length of the CDR3 is 15 residues. In germline, CDR1 is MNHGY, CDR2 SAAAGT. CDR3 bases: TGTGCCAGCAGTTCCACCTCGTCCAGGGGCACTGAAGCTTTCTTT. This gives the protein CASSSTSSRGTEAFF.

The chain employs TRBV11-2 and TRBJ2-2; no reliable D call. With 4 bases removed from V and 3 bases from J, the gap between germline ends came to 6 bases. Germline V gene sequence: CDR1 SGHAT, CDR2 FQNNGV. This CDR3 has 13 amino acids. The CDR3 DNA is TGTGCCAGCAGCTCGCAGTACACCGGGGAGCTGTTTTTT. It translates to CASSSQYTGELFF.

The sample holds one count of this clone. The rearrangement joins TRBV5-8 to TRBJ2-1, with D perhaps TRBD1 (6 bases). The CDR3 has 15 amino acids. Germline loops: CDR1 SGHTS, CDR2 YDEGEE. V lost 3 bases and J lost 2, with 12 bases in between. This CDR3 is CASSSGVGPYNEQFF. CDR3 sequence (DNA): TGTGCCAGCAGCTCAGGGGTAGGCCCCTACAATGAGCAGTTCTTC.

The rearrangement links TRBV11-2 to TRBJ1-5; 8 bases are a match to TRBD1. The CDR3 runs 15 residues. V trimming: 5 bases; J trimming: 7 bases; junction bases outside the gene matches: 10. Germline V gene sequence: CDR1 SGHAT, CDR2 FQNNGV. The CDR3 sequence is CASSEMTGVGQPQHF. Written as DNA, the CDR3 is TGTGCCAGCAGCGAGATGACAGGGGTGGGGCAGCCCCAGCATTTT.

The chain uses TRBV11-3 and TRBJ2-1, with 14 bases matching TRBD2. The CDR3 extends over 15 amino acids. Germline V gene data show CDR1 as SGHNT and CDR2 as YENEEA. J lost 7 bases, V lost 8 bases, and 7 bases had no gene match. The CDR3 here is CASDLGLAGENEQFF. The CDR3 DNA sequence: TGTGCCAGCGACTTGGGACTAGCGGGAGAGAATGAGCAGTTCTTC.

The chain is built from TRBV4-3 and TRBJ2-3; 7 bases line up with TRBD1. V lost 0 bases, J lost 2 bases, and 2 bases stayed unmatched. Germline assignment: CDR1 LGHNA and CDR2 YSLEER. CDR3 length: 15 residues. DNA of the CDR3: TGCGCCAGCAGCCAAGATGGGACAGACACAGATACGCAGTATTTT. Its translation: CASSQDGTDTDTQYF.

V gene TRBV7-9 combines with J gene TRBJ1-4; 8 bases match TRBD1. J gave up 8 bases and V 6 bases, and 8 bases lay outside the gene matches. CDR1 is SEHNR, CDR2 FQNEAQ, per germline (reference sequence). This CDR3 region has 14 residues. CDR3 sequence reads: CASRGGTGAEKLFF. CDR3 sequence (DNA): TGTGCCAGCAGGGGCGGGACAGGAGCGGAAAAACTGTTTTTT.

V is TRBV7-8 and J is TRBJ1-5; D is unresolved. Germline V gene sequence: CDR1 SGHVS, CDR2 FQNEAQ. The CDR3 covers 13 residues. With 4 bases removed from V and 2 bases from J, the gap between germline ends came to 6 bases. CDR3 bases: TGTGCCAGCAGCTCGGTGGGCAATCAGCCCCAGCATTTT. Translation gives CASSSVGNQPQHF.

The chain links TRBV10-1 to TRBJ2-4, with TRBD2 identical over 16 bases. The CDR3 runs 19 residues. J gave up 2 bases and V 2 bases, and 6 bases lay outside the gene matches. Germline lookup yields CDR1 WNHNN and CDR2 SYGVQD (reference sequence). The DNA for the CDR3 is TGCGCCAGCAGTGAGGGGACTAGCGGGGGGGCTTTATCCAAAAACATTCAGTACTTC. This sequence encodes CASSEGTSGGALSKNIQYF.